This T cell receptor (beta chain) was identified in a study of T cell repertoires in ileal Crohn's disease. Turning to the study itself: Median disease duration was about 8.2 years; roughly 35% smoked at surgery. Study findings and constraints: High-frequency clones were more common in sorted CD8 than CD4 cells.

Measured with immunoSEQ multiplex PCR; TCRdb has only the in-frame clones, and not every one. This table holds roughly 15,000 clones, 70% to 80% found once. Time point reported: inflamed ileum from the surgical specimen. Germline CDR1 is MNHEY and CDR2 is SVGAGI. The CDR3 covers 12 residues. V was cut by 4 bases and J by 10 bases, with 11 bases left in between. About this clone itself: What it binds is unknown.

Sequencing was carried out using ileal tissue. The chain recombines TRBV6-5 with TRBJ2-1, with a possible D match to TRBD2 (5 bases). The receptor was isolated from an adult with Crohn's disease. The CDR3 reads CASSSNSGEQFF. DNA of the CDR3: TGTGCCAGCAGTTCGAATTCGGGGGAGCAGTTCTTC.